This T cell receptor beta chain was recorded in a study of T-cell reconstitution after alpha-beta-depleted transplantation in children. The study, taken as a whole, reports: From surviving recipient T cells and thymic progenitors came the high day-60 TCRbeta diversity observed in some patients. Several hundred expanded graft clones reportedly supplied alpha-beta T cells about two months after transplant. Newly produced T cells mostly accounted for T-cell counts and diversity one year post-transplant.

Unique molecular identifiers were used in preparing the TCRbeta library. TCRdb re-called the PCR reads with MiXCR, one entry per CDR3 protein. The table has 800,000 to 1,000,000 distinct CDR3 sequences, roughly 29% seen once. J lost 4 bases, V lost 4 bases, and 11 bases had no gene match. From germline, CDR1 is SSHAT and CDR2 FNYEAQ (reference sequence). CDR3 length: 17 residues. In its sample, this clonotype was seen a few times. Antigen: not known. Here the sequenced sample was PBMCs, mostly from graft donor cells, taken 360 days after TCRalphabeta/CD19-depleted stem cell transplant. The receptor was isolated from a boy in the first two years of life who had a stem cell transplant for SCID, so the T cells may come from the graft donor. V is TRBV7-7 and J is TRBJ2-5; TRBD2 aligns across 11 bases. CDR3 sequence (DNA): TGTGCCAGCAGCTCACTACCCCTAGCGGGGGGTAGAGAGACCCAGTACTTC. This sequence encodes CASSSLPLAGGRETQYF.